This T cell receptor beta chain emerged from a study of blood T cell repertoires in COVID-19. Study as a whole: PBMCs, B-cell-depleted T cells, or T cells provided the cDNA or gDNA that made up the material.

CDR1 and CDR2 (germline): SGHVS, FQNEAQ. This CDR3 contains 12 residues. V was pared by 5 bases and J by 3 bases, with 6 bases between. Per the study methods: By means of reference gene primer amplification, nucleated cell counts were estimated. Clones were sequenced by immunoSEQ multiplex PCR, and TCRdb holds only the in-frame ones, with some missing. V and J calls and clone size follow that table, whereas D and trimming were derived from the DNA. The data contain under 250,000 clones, about 80% of them singletons. The TCR sequence derives from a man aged 50 to 59 with active or convalescent COVID-19. The sample comprised peripheral blood. V usage is TRBV7-8 and J usage is TRBJ2-3; D remains unclear. The CDR3 sequence: CASSRSTDTQYF. In nucleotides, the CDR3 is TGTGCCAGCAGCCGTTCGACAGATACGCAGTATTTT.